Presented here are 17 T cell receptor beta chains from one specimen sequenced in a study of low-dose radiotherapy and immunotherapy resistance in tumors. The authors amplified TCRs for around 20 PCR cycles with a constant-region primer and a V-primer adapter. Each CDR3 protein is one row after TCRdb ran MiXCR on the reads. The sample lists about 52,000 distinct CDR3 sequences, around 34% occurring once. Documented time point: after trial treatment. As to treatment: LDRT plus nivolumab, ipilimumab, low-dose cyclophosphamide and aspirin (RACIN trial). The sample consisted of PBMCs, taken after low-dose radiotherapy plus immunotherapy. The source is a male donor with rectosigmoid adenocarcinoma.

Concerning this clonotype: With only one base between it and a far larger clone, this is likely a read error. The chain employs TRBV10-3 and TRBJ1-4; TRBD1 might be the D (5 bases). The CDR3 is 18 amino acids. The V and J ends lost 8 bases and 14 bases respectively, with 36 bases between them. Germline assignment: CDR1 ENHRY and CDR2 SYGVKD. The CDR3 loop is CAISEQAGLADDTGKLFF. The CDR3 DNA reads as TGTGCCATCTCCGAGCAGGCGGGACTAGCGGACGACACCGGGAAGCTGTTTTTT.

Remarks on this clonotype: Germline and junction disagree at one end, which may indicate a read error. V usage is TRBV5-1 and J usage is TRBJ1-1, with a tentative D call TRBD1 (5 bases). CDR1 and CDR2 (germline): SGHRS, YFSETQ. The CDR3 sequence is 15 residues long. DNA for the CDR3: TGTGCCAGCAGCTTGGCCGTGGCAGGGAGGACTGAAGCTTTCTTT. Protein: CASSLAVAGRTEAFF.

This clonotype was detected ten times or more. The V gene is TRBV28, the J gene TRBJ2-3; D not resolved. Germline CDR1 reads MDHEN; CDR2 reads SYDVKM. The CDR3 consists of 18 residues. V lost 6 bases and J 0 bases, leaving 22 bases between the germline ends. The DNA of the CDR3 is TGTGCCAGCAGAGTCGGACGCCCGGATGACCGTAGCACAGATACGCAGTATTTT. Encoded protein: CASRVGRPDDRSTDTQYF.

This clonotype was found many times. J is TRBJ2-5 and V is TRBV6-1; D not resolved. The CDR3 extends over 13 amino acids. Germline CDR1 is MNHNS and CDR2 is SASEGT. The V and J ends lost 1 base and 5 bases respectively, with 8 bases between them. CDR3 sequence: CASSEGAEETQYF. CDR3 DNA sequence: TGTGCCAGCAGTGAAGGGGCAGAGGAGACCCAGTACTTC.

The chain uses TRBV5-1 and TRBJ2-3, with D unclear. The CDR3 contains 12 residues. CDR1 and CDR2 (germline): SGHRS, YFSETQ. V was shortened by 4 bases and J by 6 bases, with 9 bases between the two germline ends. The CDR3 bases are TGCGCCAGCAGCACCCGCCCGGATACGCAGTATTTT. The encoded protein is CASSTRPDTQYF.

This clonotype came up many times. The J gene is TRBJ2-5, the V gene TRBV12-3 or TRBV12-4, with no clear D. Trimming took 3 bases from V and 4 from J, leaving 9 bases between them. The CDR3 is 13 amino acids. The DNA of the CDR3 is TGTGCCAGCAGTTTGATTGCAACAGAGACCCAGTACTTC. Translating gives CASSLIATETQYF.

The V gene is TRBV28, the J gene TRBJ2-1, with D maybe TRBD1 (6 bases). V lost 2 bases to trimming and J lost 5 bases, with 22 bases between them. The V gene's germline CDR1 is MDHEN and CDR2 SYDVKM. The CDR3 spans 18 residues. CDR3 nucleotides: TGTGCCAGCAGTTTACTCGGGCTCCGGACAGAGGTGAACAATGAGCAGTTCTTC. This encodes CASSLLGLRTEVNNEQFF.

For this clonotype: This may be a read error: a much more frequent sequence differs by one nucleotide. The chain couples TRBV11-2 to TRBJ1-5; D remains unclear. The CDR3 loop spans 14 amino acids. Per the germline V gene, CDR1 is SGHAT and CDR2 is FQNNGV. The CDR3 DNA follows: TGTGCCAACAGCTTGGAACCGATCAATCAGCCCCAGCATTTT. As protein: CANSLEPINQPQHF.

CDR3 in amino acids: CASSLVDYSLSTNYGYTF. In DNA, the CDR3 is TGTGCCAGCAGCTTAGTGGACTACTCCCTATCCACTAACTATGGCTACACCTTC. The rearrangement uses TRBV7-9 and TRBJ1-2; D call uncertain. Per germline, CDR1 SEHNR and CDR2 FQNEAQ (reference sequence). The V end was cut by 1 base, the J end by 0 bases, with 18 bases between. The CDR3 consists of 18 residues.

The CDR3 sequence is CSAGDGAGNTEAFF. CDR3 coding DNA: TGCAGCGCCGGGGACGGGGCGGGGAACACTGAAGCTTTCTTT. The chain combines TRBV29-1 with TRBJ1-1, with D possibly TRBD1 on 5 matching bases. The length of the CDR3 is 14 residues. V gave up 7 bases and J gave up 1 base, with 16 bases separating them. Germline V CDR1 and CDR2: SQVTM, ANQGSEA.

The rearrangement links TRBV5-1 to TRBJ2-7; no firm D call. This CDR3 has 13 residues. CDR1 and CDR2 (germline): SGHRS, YFSETQ. V was shortened by 3 bases and J by 7 bases, with 14 bases between the two germline ends. The CDR3 nucleotides are TGCGCCAGCAGCTCGACCGGGTTTGAGGAGCAGTACTTC. Its translation: CASSSTGFEEQYF. Together with reference TRBV5-1 and TRBJ2-7, the CDR3 gives the full variable domain: KAGVTQTPRYLIKTRGQQVTLSCSPISGHRSVSWYQQTPGQGLQFLFEYFSETQRNKGNFPGRFSGRQFSNSRSEMNVSTLELGDSALYLCASSSTGFEEQYFGPGTRLTVT.

The gene calls are TRBV6-1 and TRBJ2-7; TRBD2 might be the D (6 bases). V lost 5 bases to trimming and J lost 6 bases, with 11 bases between them. The CDR3 is 12 amino acids. The V gene's germline CDR1 is MNHNS and CDR2 SASEGT. CDR3: CASSPGSGEQYF. CDR3 nucleotide sequence: TGTGCCAGCAGTCCCGGGAGCGGCGAGCAGTACTTC.

This clonotype was detected only once. The chain recombines TRBV6-2 or TRBV6-3 with TRBJ1-3; a possible D gene is TRBD1 (5 bases). In germline, CDR1 is MNHEY, CDR2 SVGEGT. This CDR3 has 17 amino acids. Trimming cost V 5 bases and J 0 bases, with 17 bases left between them. The CDR3, as DNA: TGTGCCAGCAGTGAAAGGAGGGCAGGGAACTCTGGAAACACCATATATTTT. The encoded protein is CASSERRAGNSGNTIYF.

This clonotype occurred many times. The chain has TRBV7-2 and TRBJ1-2, with 8 positions matching TRBD1. Germline V gives CDR1 SGHTA, CDR2 FQGNSA. The CDR3 runs to 14 residues. Trimming cost V 1 base and J 4 bases; bases outside gene matches: 2. CDR3 amino acids: CASSLGTGSYGYTF. CDR3 bases: TGTGCCAGCAGCTTAGGGACAGGGTCCTATGGCTACACCTTC.

V is TRBV5-1 and J is TRBJ1-6; D gene uncertain. This CDR3 region has 14 residues. Between the trimmed V and J ends, which lost 7 bases and 5 bases, there was a span of 13 bases. Germline V gives CDR1 SGHRS, CDR2 YFSETQ. CDR3 nucleotides: TGCGCCAGCGCCACCACAGATAATAATTCACCCCTCCACTTT. Amino acids: CASATTDNNSPLHF.

This clonotype was observed at least ten times. V usage is TRBV29-1 and J usage is TRBJ2-7; possible D gene TRBD2, 6 bases. The CDR3 spans 12 residues. Germline V lookup: CDR1 SQVTM, CDR2 ANQGSEA. V lost 4 bases and J lost 5, with 12 bases in between. The CDR3: CSVAGRKNEQYF. CDR3 nucleotide sequence: TGCAGCGTTGCCGGGAGAAAGAACGAGCAGTACTTC.

This clonotype was picked up many times. V and J are TRBV11-2 and TRBJ2-7, with 7 positions matching TRBD1. V shed 5 bases, J shed 0 bases, and the junction held 4 bases outside the gene matches. Germline V lookup: CDR1 SGHAT, CDR2 FQNNGV. The CDR3 sequence is 14 residues long. CDR3 sequence: CASSLRDSSYEQYF. The CDR3 DNA sequence: TGTGCCAGCAGCCTAAGGGACAGCTCCTACGAGCAGTACTTC.